Each of the 9 T cell receptor beta chains below was sequenced from the same sample in a study of blood T cell repertoires in COVID-19 (TCRdb year 2020). The protocol used for the library was the immunoSEQ multiplex PCR assay. TCRdb retrieved this table from immuneACCESS and kept in-frame rearrangements only. Not all clones are present; in checked studies, unresolved V genes account for under half, and no reason is known for the remainder. The sample yields about 69,000 clones; about 90% were counted once. Clones ranked in the top ten supply 16% of the sample. Sequencing used peripheral blood. All receptors derive from a man aged 35 to 55 with COVID-19, enrolled during active disease.

V and J are TRBV5-5 and TRBJ1-2, with D tentatively TRBD1 (5 bases). The CDR3 spans 13 residues. The germline gives CDR1 SGHKS, CDR2 YYEKEE (reference sequence). Between the trimmed V and J ends, which lost 1 base and 9 bases, there was a span of 13 bases. The chain's CDR3 is CASSLNIGARYTF. CDR3 coding DNA: TGTGCCAGCAGCTTGAATATTGGGGCTCGCTACACCTTC.

The J gene is TRBJ2-7, the V gene TRBV7-6; D gene uncertain. Trimming removed 5 bases from V and 1 base from J, with 18 bases in between. CDR1 is SGHVS and CDR2 is FNYEAQ in the germline V gene. The CDR3 loop spans 16 amino acids. CDR3 nucleotides: TGTGCCAGCAGCACGATCCCGGGTTCCCCGTCCTACGAGCAGTACTTC. Translation gives CASSTIPGSPSYEQYF.

The CDR3 region has the DNA TGTGCCAGCAGTTTACAGGAAAATTCACCCCTCCACTTT. Translated: CASSLQENSPLHF. The chain has TRBV12-3 or TRBV12-4 and TRBJ1-6, with unresolved D. V dropped 2 bases and J dropped 7 bases, with 6 bases sitting between them. This CDR3 has 13 residues.

On this clone: An end of the junction does not agree with germline; a read error may underlie this. V gene TRBV5-1 combines with J gene TRBJ1-6; no reliable D call. Germline loops: CDR1 SGHRS, CDR2 YFSETQ. The CDR3 spans 16 residues. Here the CDR3 reads CASTLASGLNNSPLHF. The CDR3 bases are TGCGCCAGCACCTTGGCATCGGGGTTGAATAATTCACCCCTCCACTTT.

In this sample, this clone turned up a few times. V usage is TRBV28 and J usage is TRBJ1-5; D gene uncertain. This CDR3 has 12 amino acids. CDR1 and CDR2 from the germline V gene are MDHEN and SYDVKM. Here the CDR3 DNA reads TGTGGGGCCCAAACCTCCAATCAGCCCCAGCATTTT. Translation gives CGAQTSNQPQHF. The entire variable domain, with the rest obtained from reference TRBV28 and TRBJ1-5, is as follows: DVKVTQSSRYLVKRTGEKVFLECVQDMDHENMFWYRQDPGLGLRLIYFSYDVKMKEKGDIPEGYSVSREKKERFSLILESASTNQTSMYLCGAQTSNQPQHFGDGTRLSIL.

This chain uses TRBV19 with TRBJ1-1; 9 nucleotides align to TRBD1. Germline V CDR1 and CDR2: LNHDA, SQIVND (reference sequence). The CDR3 has 19 residues. Trimming cost V 3 bases and J 0 bases; bases outside gene matches: 14. The CDR3 nucleotides read TGTGCCAGTAGTATGGATGGTCAGGGACAGGGAAGGATGAACACTGAAGCTTTCTTT. Residues: CASSMDGQGQGRMNTEAFF. The whole variable domain, filled in from reference TRBV19 and TRBJ1-1, reads DGGITQSPKYLFRKEGQNVTLSCEQNLNHDAMYWYRQDPGQGLRLIYYSQIVNDFQKGDIAEGYSVSREKKESFPLTVTSAQKNPTAFYLCASSMDGQGQGRMNTEAFFGQGTRLTVV.

The chain is built from TRBV29-1 and TRBJ2-1, with 8 positions matching TRBD1. The CDR3 covers 13 residues. The germline V gene encodes CDR1 SQVTM and CDR2 ANQGSEA. The junction had 5 bases not matched to a gene; V was cut back by 6 bases and J by 4 bases. The CDR3 DNA follows: TGCAGCGTCGGGACAGGCGCTTACAATGAGCAGTTCTTC. Protein sequence: CSVGTGAYNEQFF.

The chain has TRBV19 and TRBJ2-1; TRBD1 matches 9 bases. The CDR3 length is 18 residues. J gave up 8 bases and V 5 bases, and 19 bases lay outside the gene matches. Germline lookup yields CDR1 LNHDA and CDR2 SQIVND (reference sequence). The CDR3 nucleotides are TGTGCCAGTAGTGTTGACCCTCCCGGGACAGGGTTTCGCGATGAGCAGTTCTTC. Amino acids: CASSVDPPGTGFRDEQFF.

The J gene is TRBJ1-4, the V gene TRBV6-1; tentative D call: TRBD1 (5 bases). Trimming took off 2 bases at V and 8 bases at J, with 15 bases between the two ends. Germline-derived CDR1 and CDR2 are MNHNS and SASEGT. CDR3 length equals 15 residues. CDR3 bases: TGTGCCAGCAGTGAACGTCGGGGGGATGGGGAAAAACTGTTTTTT. This codes for CASSERRGDGEKLFF.